This T cell receptor (beta chain) came from a study of blood T cell repertoires in COVID-19. Background on the study: Acute-phase and convalescent COVID-19 samples originated in the United States, Italy and Spain. The analysed material was cDNA or gDNA that came from T cells, B-cell-depleted T cells, or PBMCs.

In the study's own analysis: Nucleated cell counts were estimated from reference gene primer amplification. TCRdb's copy holds only in-frame clones and misses some; the assay was immunoSEQ multiplex PCR. V and J calls and clone size are those listed in that table; D and trimming were worked out from the DNA. The table records tens of thousands of clones, 85% of them present only once. Deletions cut 6 bases from V and 9 bases from J, with 18 bases between. From germline, CDR1 is MDHEN and CDR2 SYDVKM. The CDR3 length is 13 residues. Sequencing input: peripheral blood. The sequence came from a man aged 45-65 years with acute or convalescent COVID-19. V gene TRBV28 combines with J gene TRBJ2-7; D perhaps matches TRBD2 (6 bases). CDR3 residues: CASRLGGSGGQYF. The CDR3 coding sequence is TGTGCCAGCAGGCTGGGGGGAAGTGGCGGGCAGTACTTC. Full variable domain (remainder filled in from reference TRBV28 and TRBJ2-7): DVKVTQSSRYLVKRTGEKVFLECVQDMDHENMFWYRQDPGLGLRLIYFSYDVKMKEKGDIPEGYSVSREKKERFSLILESASTNQTSMYLCASRLGGSGGQYFGPGTRLTVT.